This record concerns one TCR beta chain sequence. Clones were sequenced by immunoSEQ multiplex PCR, and TCRdb holds only the in-frame ones, with some missing. In the table there are 100,000 to 150,000 clones, roughly 84% of which are singletons. The entry originates in a study of blood T cell repertoires in COVID-19. This CDR3 has 19 amino acids. Trimming removed 7 bases from V and 0 bases from J, with 25 bases in between. Germline loops: CDR1 LNHDA, CDR2 SQIVND (reference sequence). The rearrangement joins TRBV19 to TRBJ1-5; tentative D call: TRBD1 (5 bases). The sequencing input was PBMCs or T cells enriched from blood (not recorded which). The clonotype was recovered from a woman aged 30 to 39 who had recovered from COVID-19. CDR3 protein: CASNPASGQGIYSNQPQHF. CDR3 in DNA: TGTGCCAGTAACCCAGCGTCGGGTCAGGGCATTTATAGCAATCAGCCCCAGCATTTT.